Listed below are T cell receptor beta chains from one sample, sequenced in a study of T cells expressing NK-cell markers. TCRdb reprocessed the 5' RACE reads and stores each CDR3 protein as one record, lacking DNA. The record lists roughly 160,000 distinct CDR3 sequences, of which the ten most abundant hold 20%. The specimen was blood T cells: a sorted CD56 or NKG2C T cell subset, CD4+ or CD8+ T cells, or bulk PBMC T cells (not recorded which). All receptors derive from a man aged 18 to 69 in good health. Each CDR3 is given with its conserved first and last residue. Fields, in order: J gene, V gene, CDR3 protein.

TRBJ2-1 TRBV27 CASSPNRGEQFF
TRBJ2-2 TRBV6-4 CASSALLGTGELFF
TRBJ2-1 TRBV30 CAWSGYGTAGNEQFF
TRBJ1-6 TRBV4-1 CASSQGGGVGSNSPLHF
TRBJ2-7 TRBV5-1 CASRSQIGGDEQYF
TRBJ2-5 TRBV13 CASSDRASGTQYF
TRBJ1-1 TRBV5-5 CASSPFWALDTEAFF
TRBJ2-7 TRBV7-8 CASNDRGQGTYEQYF
TRBJ2-7 TRBV7-9 CASSPTEGQGFYEQYF
TRBJ1-6 TRBV3-1 CASSQGRNSPLHF
TRBJ1-1 TRBV12-3/TRBV12-4 CASTELGGNTEAFF
TRBJ2-1 TRBV7-6 CASSSPPDSYNEQFF
TRBJ2-1 TRBV5-6 CASSLAASGSEQFF
TRBJ2-7 TRBV3-1 CASSSTPGSYEQYF
TRBJ2-5 TRBV18 CASSPDGVNQETQYF
TRBJ1-5 TRBV5-8 CASSLAPRSPQHF
TRBJ1-1 TRBV5-1 CASSLRTGRLEAFF